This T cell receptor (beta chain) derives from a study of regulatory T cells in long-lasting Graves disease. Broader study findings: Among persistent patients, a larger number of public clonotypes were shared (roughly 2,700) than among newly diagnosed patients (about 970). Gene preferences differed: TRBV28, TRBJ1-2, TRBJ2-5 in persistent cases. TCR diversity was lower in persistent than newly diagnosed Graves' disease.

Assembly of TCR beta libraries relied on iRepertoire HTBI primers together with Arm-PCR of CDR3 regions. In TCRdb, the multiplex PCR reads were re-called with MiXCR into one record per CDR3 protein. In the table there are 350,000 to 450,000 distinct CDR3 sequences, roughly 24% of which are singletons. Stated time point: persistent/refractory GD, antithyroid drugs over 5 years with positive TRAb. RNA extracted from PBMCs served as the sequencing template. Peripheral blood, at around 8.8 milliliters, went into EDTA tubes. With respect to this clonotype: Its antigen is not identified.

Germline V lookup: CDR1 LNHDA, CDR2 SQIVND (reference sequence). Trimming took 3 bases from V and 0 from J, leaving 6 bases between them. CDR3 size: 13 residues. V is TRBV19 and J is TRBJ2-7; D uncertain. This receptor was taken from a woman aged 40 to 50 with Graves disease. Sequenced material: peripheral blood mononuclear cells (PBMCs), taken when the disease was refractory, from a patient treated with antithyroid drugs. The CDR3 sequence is CASSMWGSYEQYF. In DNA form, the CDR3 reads TGTGCCAGTAGTATGTGGGGCTCCTACGAGCAGTACTTC.